This TCR beta chain originates from a study of cytomegalovirus exposure and HLA in healthy donors. The PCR ran on 60 Vbeta and 13 Jbeta primers. In the original analysis: It was a later analysis that counted tens of millions of unique TCR beta chains, of which approximately 9.9 million were shared. Profiled with immunoSEQ multiplex PCR; TCRdb holds only in-frame clones, not every one. V and J calls and clone size are as listed in that table; D and trimming were resolved from the DNA. This sample yields 150,000 to 200,000 clones, of which around 80% are seen a single time; less than 15% belongs to the top ten. Broader study findings: Testing in vitro showed a few CMV-associated chains specific for CMV antigens. Earlier results showed most TCR beta V segments being productive about 87% or about 30% of the time.

The CDR3 length is 18 residues. From germline, CDR1 is ENHRY and CDR2 SYGVKD. The J segment lost 4 bases and the V segment lost 4 bases, leaving 15 bases of the junction unmatched. This clone was observed once. No antigen is known for it. This receptor was obtained from a woman in her forties or fifties in good health and CMV-seropositive. This rearrangement joins TRBV10-3 to TRBJ1-4; 7 nucleotides match TRBD1. Sequences were obtained from PBMCs. The CDR3 region is CAISASGQRPTLNEKLFF. Written as DNA, the CDR3 is TGTGCCATCAGTGCATCGGGACAGCGTCCCACCCTTAATGAAAAACTGTTTTTT.